Below are 21 T cell receptor beta chains sequenced from a single sample in a study of T cells in Graves' hyperthyroidism and ophthalmopathy. Authors of the study amplified TCR beta CDR3 regions from RNA transcripts. HTBI primers were the set used in a first-round RT-PCR of the TCR CDR3. Each CDR3 protein gets one entry after TCRdb re-called the multiplex PCR reads with MiXCR. The sample shows some 490,000 distinct CDR3 sequences, about 22% of them seen only once. The specimen sequenced was blood. These receptor sequences come from a woman aged 65 to 85 with Graves' ophthalmopathy.

V usage is TRBV6-1 and J usage is TRBJ1-4; 7 positions agree with TRBD1. V trimming: 10 bases; J trimming: 1 base; junction bases outside the gene matches: 3. Germline-derived CDR1 and CDR2 are MNHNS and SASEGT. The CDR3 has 13 residues. CDR3 sequence: CATTGETNEKLFF. DNA for the CDR3: TGTGCCACCACAGGGGAAACTAATGAAAAACTGTTTTTT.

This clonotype was observed many times. The genes are TRBV13 and TRBJ2-7, with TRBD2 identical over 12 bases. Germline CDR1 PRHDT, CDR2 FYEKMQ (reference sequence). Trimming at V came to 3 bases and at J to 5 bases, leaving 5 bases not matched to a gene. The CDR3 consists of 15 residues. For the CDR3, the DNA is TGTGCCAGCAGCTTGACTAGCGGGAGTTCAAACGAGCAGTACTTC. Translation: CASSLTSGSSNEQYF.

This clonotype was observed many times. The chain carries TRBV11-2 and TRBJ2-1; TRBD1 matches at 7 bases. The CDR3 is 16 amino acids. The trim removed 4 bases at V and 7 bases at J, leaving 13 bases unmatched. The germline CDR1 and CDR2 sequences are SGHAT and FQNNGV. CDR3 sequence: CASSSLASSRGNEQFF. The DNA of the CDR3 is TGTGCCAGCAGCTCCCTGGCTTCTAGCAGGGGGAATGAGCAGTTCTTC.

This rearrangement joins TRBV6-7 to TRBJ2-7; 7 nucleotides align to TRBD1. TRBV6-7 is filed as an ORF, its function uncertain. The CDR3 length is 15 residues. V lost 5 bases to trimming and J lost 2 bases; unmatched junction nucleotides: 9. The CDR3 region is CASSTQQGMTYEQYF. Here the CDR3 DNA reads TGTGCCAGCAGTACCCAACAGGGGATGACCTACGAGCAGTACTTC.

The J gene is TRBJ2-1, the V gene TRBV12-3 or TRBV12-4; 7 nucleotides align to TRBD2. V trimming: 8 bases; J trimming: 7 bases; junction bases outside the gene matches: 8. This CDR3 spans 13 amino acids. The CDR3 bases are TGTGCCAGCTTGCAGACTAGCAGTAATGAGCAGTTCTTC. It yields the protein CASLQTSSNEQFF.

The chain joins TRBV28 to TRBJ1-1; maybe TRBD1 (5 bases). The ends were cut back, 5 bases at V and 3 bases at J, with 7 bases in the middle. CDR1 MDHEN and CDR2 SYDVKM come from the germline V gene. The CDR3 runs to 12 residues. As DNA, the CDR3 is TGTGCCAGCAGTGGGACGTACACTGAAGCTTTCTTT. Translation: CASSGTYTEAFF. The entire variable domain, with the rest obtained from reference TRBV28 and TRBJ1-1, is as follows: DVKVTQSSRYLVKRTGEKVFLECVQDMDHENMFWYRQDPGLGLRLIYFSYDVKMKEKGDIPEGYSVSREKKERFSLILESASTNQTSMYLCASSGTYTEAFFGQGTRLTVV.

This clonotype was counted ten times or more. V and J are TRBV7-6 and TRBJ2-7; 7 positions agree with TRBD2. CDR3 size: 17 residues. CDR1 and CDR2 from the germline V gene are SGHVS and FNYEAQ. J was trimmed by 2 bases and V by 1 base; bases with no gene match: 11. This CDR3 is CASSLVAGSSGPYEQYF. The CDR3 region has the DNA TGTGCCAGCAGCTTAGTGGCGGGGTCTAGCGGCCCCTACGAGCAGTACTTC.

This clonotype has a handful of counts. The rearrangement joins TRBV28 to TRBJ1-1; 8 bases align to TRBD1. After removal of 4 bases from V and 0 bases from J, the junction contained 19 bases not matched to a gene. The CDR3 spans 20 residues. Germline CDR1 is MDHEN and CDR2 is SYDVKM. This CDR3 reads CASSCRGQGIWQNMNTEAFF. The CDR3, as DNA: TGTGCCAGCAGTTGCCGAGGACAGGGAATCTGGCAGAATATGAACACTGAAGCTTTCTTT. Using reference TRBV28 and TRBJ1-1 for the parts outside the CDR3, the full variable domain is DVKVTQSSRYLVKRTGEKVFLECVQDMDHENMFWYRQDPGLGLRLIYFSYDVKMKEKGDIPEGYSVSREKKERFSLILESASTNQTSMYLCASSCRGQGIWQNMNTEAFFGQGTRLTVV.

The rearrangement joins TRBV29-1 to TRBJ1-1; 7 positions match TRBD1. V lost 7 bases and J lost 7; bases outside the gene matches: 6. CDR1 is SQVTM and CDR2 is ANQGSEA in the germline V gene. The CDR3 spans 11 residues. CDR3 bases: TGCAGCGCCCGGGACAGCATTGAAGCTTTCTTT. This sequence encodes CSARDSIEAFF.

J is TRBJ1-1 and V is TRBV5-1; possibly TRBD1 for D (5 bases). V lost 4 bases and J 0 bases, leaving 13 bases between the germline ends. The CDR3 consists of 15 residues. In germline, CDR1 is SGHRS, CDR2 YFSETQ. This chain's CDR3 is CASSNWDGMNTEAFF. The CDR3 coding sequence is TGCGCCAGCAGCAACTGGGACGGCATGAACACTGAAGCTTTCTTT.

This clonotype has a handful of counts. The chain employs TRBV29-1 and TRBJ2-3; a weak D match, TRBD2 (7 bases). Trimming took off 6 bases at V and 4 bases at J, with 17 bases between the two ends. From germline, CDR1 is SQVTM and CDR2 ANQGSEA. The CDR3 length is 14 residues. Here the CDR3 DNA reads TGCAGCGTCGCCCCCGGGGGGCTAGCAGATACGCAGTATTTT. Protein sequence: CSVAPGGLADTQYF.

This clonotype was counted ten times or more. The gene calls are TRBV30 and TRBJ1-2; perhaps TRBD1 as D (6 bases). This CDR3 comprises 12 residues. Germline V lookup: CDR1 GTSNPN, CDR2 SVGIG (reference sequence). V was shortened by 0 bases and J by 8 bases, with 10 bases between the two germline ends. The CDR3 DNA follows: TGTGCCTGGAGTGTACAGGGAGGCGGCTACACCTTC. Amino acid sequence: CAWSVQGGGYTF.

This clonotype was detected a few times. This sequence joins TRBV19 and TRBJ1-5, with D hard to call. This CDR3 comprises 17 residues. Per germline, CDR1 LNHDA and CDR2 SQIVND (reference sequence). V dropped 3 bases and J dropped 2 bases, with 17 bases sitting between them. The CDR3 sequence: CASSISSGMSGNQPQHF. The CDR3 coding sequence is TGTGCCAGTAGTATTTCCTCGGGGATGAGCGGCAATCAGCCCCAGCATTTT.

This clonotype was recorded many times. The rearrangement uses TRBV2 and TRBJ2-4; D gene unclear. Trimming stripped 4 bases from V and 0 bases from J, with 7 bases between. In germline, CDR1 is SNHLY, CDR2 FYNNEI. The CDR3 runs to 14 residues. CDR3 region: CASSVGVAKNIQYF. The CDR3 DNA is TGTGCCAGCAGTGTAGGTGTAGCCAAAAACATTCAGTACTTC.

This sequence joins TRBV19 and TRBJ1-2; D is undetermined. V lost 7 bases and J lost 5, with 17 bases in between. Germline assignment: CDR1 LNHDA and CDR2 SQIVND (reference sequence). This CDR3 spans 14 amino acids. The CDR3 protein is CASTRSAGGYGYTF. CDR3 DNA: TGTGCCAGTACTCGGAGTGCGGGAGGTTATGGCTACACCTTC. The full variable domain, completed using reference TRBV19 and TRBJ1-2, is DGGITQSPKYLFRKEGQNVTLSCEQNLNHDAMYWYRQDPGQGLRLIYYSQIVNDFQKGDIAEGYSVSREKKESFPLTVTSAQKNPTAFYLCASTRSAGGYGYTFGSGTRLTVV.

The chain employs TRBV24-1 and TRBJ2-7, with D possibly called TRBD1 or TRBD2 (5 bases each). Deletions cut 4 bases from V and 3 bases from J, with 9 bases between. There are 13 residues in the CDR3. The germline V gene has CDR1 KGHDR and CDR2 SFDVKD. The CDR3 here is CATSEAGGYEQYF. DNA for the CDR3: TGTGCCACCAGTGAGGCTGGGGGCTACGAGCAGTACTTC.

This clonotype has a handful of counts. This chain uses TRBV7-2 with TRBJ2-4; 12 bases map to TRBD2. CDR1 and CDR2 (germline): SGHTA, FQGNSA. Germline trimming cut 5 bases from V and 7 bases from J; bases unmatched to any gene: 12. The CDR3 sequence is 17 residues long. CDR3 in DNA: TGTGCCAGCAGCCTCGGGCTAGCGGGAGGGGGTGACAACATTCAGTACTTC. Amino acid sequence: CASSLGLAGGGDNIQYF.

This clonotype was seen at least ten times. The chain couples TRBV11-3 to TRBJ2-1, with TRBD1 identical over 8 bases. Germline CDR1 reads SGHNT; CDR2 reads YENEEA. V lost 4 bases, J lost 7 bases, and 6 bases stayed unmatched. This CDR3 spans 14 amino acids. The CDR3 sequence: CASSSGQGRNEQFF. DNA of the CDR3: TGTGCCAGCAGCTCAGGACAGGGCAGGAATGAGCAGTTCTTC. Combining the CDR3 with reference TRBV11-3 and TRBJ2-1 gives the whole variable domain EAGVVQSPRYKIIEKKQPVAFWCNPISGHNTLYWYLQNLGQGPELLIRYENEEAVDDSQLPKDRFSAERLKGVDSTLKIQPAELGDSAVYLCASSSGQGRNEQFFGPGTRLTVL.

This clonotype was recorded a few times. J is TRBJ1-2 and V is TRBV18; no definite D call. In germline, CDR1 is KGHSH, CDR2 LQKENI. Trimming pared 2 bases from V and 2 bases from J, leaving 9 bases between. This CDR3 comprises 14 residues. DNA for the CDR3: TGTGCCAGCTCACCATCGGCGGACAACTATGGCTACACCTTC. This gives the protein CASSPSADNYGYTF. Looking up the rest from reference TRBV18 and TRBJ1-2 gives the full variable domain: NAGVMQNPRHLVRRRGQEARLRCSPMKGHSHVYWYRQLPEEGLKFMVYLQKENIIDESGMPKERFSAEFPKEGPSILRIQQVVRGDSAAYFCASSPSADNYGYTFGSGTRLTVV.

As regards this clonotype: A much larger clone differs from this one at a single base, so this may be a read error. This chain joins TRBV2 and TRBJ2-5; unclear D gene. Trimming removed 8 bases from V and 4 bases from J, with 14 bases in between. The CDR3 consists of 13 residues. Germline loops: CDR1 SNHLY, CDR2 FYNNEI. The CDR3 is CASGKTKGETQYF. In DNA, the CDR3 is TGTGCCAGCGGTAAGACCAAGGGAGAGACCCAGTACTTC. The full variable domain, rest sourced from reference TRBV2 and TRBJ2-5, is EPEVTQTPSHQVTQMGQEVILRCVPISNHLYFYWYRQILGQKVEFLVSFYNNEISEKSEIFDDQFSVERPDGSNFTLKIRSTKLEDSAMYFCASGKTKGETQYFGPGTRLLVL.

The sample holds a few counts of this clonotype. This rearrangement joins TRBV7-9 to TRBJ2-2; no clear D. Trimming left V 1 base short and J 7 bases short, with 7 bases between. The CDR3 runs 13 residues. Germline assignment: CDR1 SEHNR and CDR2 FQNEAQ (reference sequence). This chain's CDR3 is CASSLVVLGELFF. The CDR3 DNA reads TGTGCCAGCAGCTTAGTAGTTCTCGGGGAGCTGTTTTTT.